The entry that follows covers one T cell receptor beta chain sequence. Its antigen is currently unknown. The sample belongs to a study of graft-versus-host responses after intestinal transplantation. Regarding the study as a whole: High graft-versus-host to host-versus-graft T cell clonal ratios marked allografts of patients with graft-donor macrochimerism.

This CDR3 is built from 16 residues. The ends lost 11 bases at V and 5 bases at J; junction bases unmatched: 15. Germline CDR1 MNHEY, CDR2 SMNVEV (reference sequence). Generated by immunoSEQ multiplex PCR, the TCRdb table keeps only in-frame clones and is missing some. The table records 100,000 or so clones, more than 85% of them present only once. This clonotype was sampled from a human donor who was the organ donor for an intestinal transplant. The chain carries TRBV27 and TRBJ1-1; 12 bases match TRBD1. This specimen was unstimulated CD4+ T cells sorted from spleen or lymph node cells, taken before transplant. In DNA form, the CDR3 reads TGTGCCGCAAGCCAAACCGGGACAGGGGGCAGAACTGAAGCTTTCTTT. Translated: CAASQTGTGGRTEAFF.